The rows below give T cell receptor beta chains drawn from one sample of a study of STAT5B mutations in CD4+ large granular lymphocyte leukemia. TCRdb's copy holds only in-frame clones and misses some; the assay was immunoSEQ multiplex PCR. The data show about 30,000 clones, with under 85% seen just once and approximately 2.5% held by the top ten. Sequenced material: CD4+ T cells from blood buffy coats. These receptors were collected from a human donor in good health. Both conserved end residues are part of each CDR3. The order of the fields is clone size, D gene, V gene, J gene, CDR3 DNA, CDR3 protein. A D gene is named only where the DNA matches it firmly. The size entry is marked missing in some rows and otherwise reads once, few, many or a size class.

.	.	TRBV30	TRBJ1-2	TGTGCCTGGACCGACCCCTTGAACAGGACCCCTAACTATGGCTACACCTTC	CAWTDPLNRTPNYGYTF
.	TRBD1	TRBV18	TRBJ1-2	TGTGCCAGCTCACGTACAGGGGAAGCTAACTATGGCTACACCTTC	CASSRTGEANYGYTF
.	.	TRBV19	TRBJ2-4	TGTGCCAGTAGTCCCCCCGAGCTAGCCAAAAACATTCAGTACTTC	CASSPPELAKNIQYF
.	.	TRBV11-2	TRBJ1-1	TGTGCCAGCAGCTTAGTAGCAGGACTGACGGACACTGAAGCTTTCTTT	CASSLVAGLTDTEAFF
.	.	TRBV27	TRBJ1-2	TGTGCCAGCAGTTTCCTACTTAACTATGGCTACACCTTC	CASSFLLNYGYTF
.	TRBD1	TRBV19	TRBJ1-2	TGTGCCAGTAGTATTCCGGGACAGGGCTATGGCTACACCTTC	CASSIPGQGYGYTF
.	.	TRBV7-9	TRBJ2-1	TGTGCCAGCACCGTTCTAGGTCCGGGGACTGAGCAGTTCTTC	CASTVLGPGTEQFF
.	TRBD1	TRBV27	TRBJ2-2	TGTGCCAGCAGTTGGACCCCAACTTTTCTGGGACAGGGGGCCGGGGAGCTGTTTTTT	CASSWTPTFLGQGAGELFF
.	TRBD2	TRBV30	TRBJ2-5	TGTGCCTGGGAGACTAGCGGGGTTGAGACCCAGTACTTC	CAWETSGVETQYF
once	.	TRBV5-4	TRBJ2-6	TGTGCCAGCAGCTTGAGTGCGGGATCTCAGGGCAACGTCCTGACTTTC	CASSLSAGSQGNVLTF
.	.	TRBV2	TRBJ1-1	TGTGCCAGCAACCAGGGCAGGATGAACACTGAAGCTTTCTTT	CASNQGRMNTEAFF
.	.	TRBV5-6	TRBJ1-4	TGTGCCAGCAGCTTGACGGGGCGCGCTAGTAATGAAAAACTGTTTTTT	CASSLTGRASNEKLFF
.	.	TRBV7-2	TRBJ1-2	TGTGCCAGCAGCTCGGGACAAGGATACTATGGCTACACCTTC	CASSSGQGYYGYTF
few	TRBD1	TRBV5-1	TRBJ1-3	TGCGCCAGCAGCGGCGGGACAGGGGGAAACACCATATATTTT	CASSGGTGGNTIYF
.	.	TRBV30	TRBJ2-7	TGTGCCTGGAATCGGGGGACATCGAATTACGAGCAGTACTTC	CAWNRGTSNYEQYF
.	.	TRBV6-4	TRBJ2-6	TGTGCCAGCAGTGACAGGTCTGGGGCCAACGTCCTGACTTTC	CASSDRSGANVLTF
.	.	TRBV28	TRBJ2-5	TGTGCCAGCAGTCTTCCAGGGACCCCTGGGGAGCAGTACTTC	CASSLPGTPGEQYF
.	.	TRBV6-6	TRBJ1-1	TGTGCCAGCAGCCCTCCGGGGTCCGTGGTGAGGGCTTTCTTT	CASSPPGSVVRAFF
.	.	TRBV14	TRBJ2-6	TGTGCCAGCAGCCCGTTCGGGGGCGCTGGGGCCAACGTCCTGACTTTC	CASSPFGGAGANVLTF
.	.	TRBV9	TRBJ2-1	TGTGCCAGCAGCGTAAAAGAGGGGTCGTTGGACCGAGGGAAGGAGCAGTTCTTC	CASSVKEGSLDRGKEQFF
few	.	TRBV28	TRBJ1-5	TGTGCCAGCAGGGCAAGTAGCAATCAGCCCCAGCATTTT	CASRASSNQPQHF
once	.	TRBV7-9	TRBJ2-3	TGTGCCAGCAGTTTATACAACATCGCTTTCACAGATACGCAGTATTTT	CASSLYNIAFTDTQYF
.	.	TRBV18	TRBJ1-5	TGTGCCAGCTCACCACAGGCAGGGGATAGCAATCAGCCCCAGCATTTT	CASSPQAGDSNQPQHF
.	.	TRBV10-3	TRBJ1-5	TGTGCCATCAGTGCTAGGGACCTAATTAATGGACAGCCCCAGCATTTT	CAISARDLINGQPQHF
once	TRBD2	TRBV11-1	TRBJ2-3	TGTGCCAGCAACCCGACCGGGACTAGCGTTAATACGCAGTATTTT	CASNPTGTSVNTQYF
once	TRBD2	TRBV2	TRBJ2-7	TGTGCCAGCAGTGAAGTGATAGCGGGAGGGCCTTTTTCGTACGAGCAGTACTTC	CASSEVIAGGPFSYEQYF
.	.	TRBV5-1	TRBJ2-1	TGCGCCAGCAGCCTGGGCCAAGTTGGCTACAATGAGCAGTTCTTC	CASSLGQVGYNEQFF
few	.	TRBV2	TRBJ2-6	TGTGCCAGCAGTGAAGTGGGAGGTGGGGCCAACGTCCTGACTTTC	CASSEVGGGANVLTF
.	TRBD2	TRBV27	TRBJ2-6	TGTGCCAGCAGTTTTTTGCTTCCTAGCGGGGCCCCCGGGGCCAACGTCCTGACTTTC	CASSFLLPSGAPGANVLTF
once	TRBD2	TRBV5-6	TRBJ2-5	TGTGCCAGCAGCCCAGGAAGCGGGAGGACGTACCAAGAGACCCAGTACTTC	CASSPGSGRTYQETQYF
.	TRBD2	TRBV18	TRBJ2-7	TGTGCCAGCTCGGAATCGGGGGGTCCGCCTTACGAGCAGTACTTC	CASSESGGPPYEQYF
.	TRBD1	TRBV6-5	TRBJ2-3	TGTGCCAGCAGTTACTCACAGGGGATTCGAGGAGATACGCAGTATTTT	CASSYSQGIRGDTQYF
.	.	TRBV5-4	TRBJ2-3	TGTGCCAGCAGCTTGAGGGGGGAAGATACGCAGTATTTT	CASSLRGEDTQYF
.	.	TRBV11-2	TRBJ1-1	TGTGCCAGCAGCTTAGTTGGTCAGGCCGGGGGCACTGAAGCTTTCTTT	CASSLVGQAGGTEAFF
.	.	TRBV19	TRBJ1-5	TGTGCCAGTAGTATAGCGGGGACGGATGGCAATCAGCCCCAGCATTTT	CASSIAGTDGNQPQHF
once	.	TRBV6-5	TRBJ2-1	TGTGCCAGCGGTGGCGGTTTACTTTACAATGAGCAGTTCTTC	CASGGGLLYNEQFF
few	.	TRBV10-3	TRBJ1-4	TGTGCCATCAGTGATGTGGGTGAAAAACTGTTTTTT	CAISDVGEKLFF
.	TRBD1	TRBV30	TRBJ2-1	TGTGCCTGGAGCCCCGGGACAGGGGTTCCTGAGCAGCTCTTC	CAWSPGTGVPEQLF
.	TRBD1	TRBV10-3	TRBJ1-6	TGTGCCATCAGTCTCGGACAGGGCAATAATTCACCCCTCCACTTT	CAISLGQGNNSPLHF
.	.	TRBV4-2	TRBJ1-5	TGTGCCAGCAGCCCGAAGGGGCAGGACAATCAGCCCCAGCATTTT	CASSPKGQDNQPQHF
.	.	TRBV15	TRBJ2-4	.	CATSVPEAGWKNIQYF